These T cell receptor beta chains were read from a single sample in a study of shared clonotypes between healthy human individuals. The table came from immunoSEQ multiplex PCR; TCRdb's copy has only in-frame clones and leaves some out. The sample consists of about 2.4 million clones, around 94% of them appearing once. Sequences were obtained from naive CD4+ T cells sorted from blood. These receptor sequences come from a man between 18 and 35 years old in good health. The CDR3 runs from the conserved cysteine through the conserved F or W. A D gene is named only where the DNA matches it firmly. Not all rows give a size; the values are once, few, many and, for expanded clones, a class.

>-|TRBJ1-5|TRBV2|15|-
CASRPDSGSNQPQHF
TGTGCCAGCAGACCTGACAGCGGTAGCAATCAGCCCCAGCATTTT
>-|TRBJ1-1|TRBV9|15|-
CVSSVVGGMNTEAFF
TGTGTCAGCAGCGTAGTTGGCGGTATGAACACTGAAGCTTTCTTT
>TRBD1|TRBJ2-2|TRBV2|14|-
CASSGTGATGELFF
TGTGCCAGCAGTGGGACAGGGGCCACCGGGGAGCTGTTTTTT
>TRBD1|TRBJ1-1|TRBV5-1|17|-
CASSLGQGAIPGTEAFF
TGCGCCAGCAGCTTGGGACAGGGGGCGATCCCGGGGACTGAAGCTTTCTTT
>-|TRBJ2-4|TRBV12-2|17|-
CASRLDEGREAKNIQYF
TGTGCAAGTCGCTTAGATGAGGGCAGGGAAGCCAAAAACATTCAGTACTTC
>-|TRBJ2-5|TRBV7-6|14|-
CASSLGGSRETQYF
TGTGCCAGCAGCTTAGGCGGGTCCAGAGAGACCCAGTACTTC
>TRBD1|TRBJ2-7|TRBV5-1|14|-
CASSDRGVLYEQYF
TGCGCCAGCAGCGACAGGGGGGTGCTCTACGAGCAGTACTTC
>TRBD2|TRBJ2-3|TRBV5-1|16|-
CASSPRAGGSTDTQYF
TGCGCCAGCAGCCCGCGAGCGGGGGGGAGCACAGATACGCAGTATTTT
>TRBD1|TRBJ1-4|TRBV7-2|16|-
CASSLAYRGLGEKLFF
TGTGCCAGCAGCTTAGCGTACAGGGGGCTGGGGGAAAAACTGTTTTTT
>TRBD1|TRBJ2-7|TRBV6-6|13|-
CASSFRDSYEQYF
TGTGCCAGCAGTTTCCGGGACAGCTACGAGCAGTACTTC
>-|TRBJ1-5|TRBV5-6|15|-
CASSFRAFGNQPQHF
TGTGCCAGCAGCTTCCGGGCCTTTGGAAATCAGCCCCAGCATTTT
>-|TRBJ1-6|TRBV29-1|20|-
CSVDDYTEFSSSSYNSPLHF
TGCAGCGTTGATGACTACACGGAGTTCTCTTCCAGCTCCTATAATTCACCCCTCCACTTT
>TRBD1|TRBJ2-7|TRBV2|14|-
CASSLDRGRYEQYF
TGTGCCAGCAGTCTTGACAGGGGGAGGTACGAGCAGTACTTC
>-|TRBJ2-7|TRBV5-1|14|-
CASSFGSTNYEQYF
TGCGCCAGCAGCTTCGGGAGTACCAACTACGAGCAGTACTTC
>-|TRBJ2-2|TRBV5-4|14|once
CASSLGQAPGELFF
TGTGCCAGCAGCTTGGGACAAGCCCCCGGGGAGCTGTTTTTT
>TRBD1|TRBJ1-2|TRBV19|15|-
CASSTRDRTTYGYTF
TGTGCCAGTAGTACCAGGGACAGGACGACCTATGGCTACACCTTC
>-|TRBJ2-7|TRBV18|14|once
CASSLTGSGDEQYF
TGTGCCAGCTCACTCACGGGCAGTGGCGACGAGCAGTACTTC
>-|TRBJ2-2|TRBV29-1|11|-
CSVVEAGELFF
TGCAGCGTTGTGGAGGCCGGGGAGCTGTTTTTT
>-|TRBJ2-7|TRBV29-1|11|once
CSVEAGPEQYF
TGCAGCGTTGAAGCTGGGCCCGAGCAGTACTTC
>-|TRBJ2-7|TRBV28|14|-
CASTPGSTPYEQYF
TGTGCCAGCACCCCGGGCTCCACCCCGTACGAGCAGTACTTC
>-|TRBJ1-5|TRBV6-1|14|-
CASWQGMANQPQHF
TGTGCCAGTTGGCAGGGTATGGCCAATCAGCCCCAGCATTTT
>-|TRBJ1-1|TRBV11-2|15|-
CASSLAGGGYTEAFF
TGTGCCAGCAGCTTAGCCGGCGGAGGGTACACTGAAGCTTTCTTT
>TRBD2|TRBJ2-7|TRBV5-1|15|once
CASSLETSGFYEQYF
TGCGCCAGCAGCTTGGAGACTAGCGGGTTCTACGAGCAGTACTTC
>-|TRBJ1-3|TRBV30|12|-
CAWSVGEHTIYF
TGTGCCTGGAGTGTAGGGGAGCACACCATATATTTT
>TRBD1|TRBJ1-3|TRBV6-1|17|-
CASSELQQGASGNTIYF
TGTGCCAGCAGTGAACTCCAACAGGGGGCCTCTGGAAACACCATATATTTT
>-|TRBJ1-1|TRBV7-9|14|-
CASSLNTWDTEAFF
TGTGCCAGCAGCTTAAATACATGGGACACTGAAGCTTTCTTT
>TRBD1|TRBJ1-1|TRBV5-1|15|-
CASRTGGQGNTEAFF
TGCGCCAGCAGGACGGGGGGACAGGGGAACACTGAAGCTTTCTTT
>-|TRBJ2-3|TRBV29-1|14|once
CSVEERPSTDTQYF
TGCAGCGTTGAAGAGCGGCCGAGCACAGATACGCAGTATTTT
>-|TRBJ2-4|TRBV21-1|14|-
CASSKAEGLSIQYF
TGTGCCAGCAGCAAAGCTGAGGGGCTGAGCATTCAGTACTTC
>-|TRBJ1-3|TRBV7-2|17|-
CASSLVGTAASGNTIYF
TGTGCCAGCAGCCTAGTTGGTACGGCGGCTTCGGGAAACACCATATATTTT
>-|TRBJ1-1|TRBV4-2|13|-
CASSLGANTEAFF
TGTGCCAGCAGCCTGGGGGCGAACACTGAAGCTTTCTTT